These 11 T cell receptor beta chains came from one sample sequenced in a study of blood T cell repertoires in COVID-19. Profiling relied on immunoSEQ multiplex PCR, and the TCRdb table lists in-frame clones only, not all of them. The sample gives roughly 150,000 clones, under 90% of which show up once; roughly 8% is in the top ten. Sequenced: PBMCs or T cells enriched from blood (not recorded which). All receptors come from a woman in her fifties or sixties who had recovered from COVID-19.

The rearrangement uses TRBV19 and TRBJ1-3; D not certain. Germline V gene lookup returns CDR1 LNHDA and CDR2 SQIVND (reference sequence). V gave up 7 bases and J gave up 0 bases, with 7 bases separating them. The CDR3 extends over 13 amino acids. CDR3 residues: CASTFFSGNTIYF. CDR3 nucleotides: TGTGCCAGTACCTTTTTCTCTGGAAACACCATATATTTT.

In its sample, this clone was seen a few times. CDR3 amino acids: CATSRQGTTEAFF. CDR3 DNA: TGTGCCACCTCCCGCCAGGGGACCACTGAAGCTTTCTTT. The chain combines TRBV19 with TRBJ1-1; maybe TRBD1 (6 bases). Trimming cost V 10 bases and J 4 bases, with 16 bases left between them. Germline values: CDR1 LNHDA, CDR2 SQIVND (reference sequence). The CDR3 is made up of 13 amino acids.

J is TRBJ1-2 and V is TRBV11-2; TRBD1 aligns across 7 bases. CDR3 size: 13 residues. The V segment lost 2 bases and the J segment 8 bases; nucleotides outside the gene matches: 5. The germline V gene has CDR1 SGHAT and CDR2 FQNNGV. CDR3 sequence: CASSLRGQMGYTF. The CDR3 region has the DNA TGTGCCAGCAGCTTAAGGGGGCAGATGGGCTACACCTTC.

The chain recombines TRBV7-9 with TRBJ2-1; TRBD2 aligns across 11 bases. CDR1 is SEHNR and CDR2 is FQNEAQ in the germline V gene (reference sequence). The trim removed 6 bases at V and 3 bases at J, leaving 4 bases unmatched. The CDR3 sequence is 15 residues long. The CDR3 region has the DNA TGTGCCAGCAGACTTCTAGCGGGAGGCTACAATGAGCAGTTCTTC. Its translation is CASRLLAGGYNEQFF.

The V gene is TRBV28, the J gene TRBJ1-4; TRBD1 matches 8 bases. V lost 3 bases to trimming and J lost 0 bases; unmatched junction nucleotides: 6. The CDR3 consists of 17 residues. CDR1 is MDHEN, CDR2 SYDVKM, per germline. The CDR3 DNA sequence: TGTGCCAGCAGTTTCCCACAGGGGGGGGCAACTAATGAAAAACTGTTTTTT. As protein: CASSFPQGGATNEKLFF.

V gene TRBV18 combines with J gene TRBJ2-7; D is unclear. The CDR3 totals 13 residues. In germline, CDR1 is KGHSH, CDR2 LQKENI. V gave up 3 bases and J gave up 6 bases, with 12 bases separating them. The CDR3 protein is CASSPLESGEQYF. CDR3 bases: TGTGCCAGCTCACCCCTCGAATCAGGCGAGCAGTACTTC.

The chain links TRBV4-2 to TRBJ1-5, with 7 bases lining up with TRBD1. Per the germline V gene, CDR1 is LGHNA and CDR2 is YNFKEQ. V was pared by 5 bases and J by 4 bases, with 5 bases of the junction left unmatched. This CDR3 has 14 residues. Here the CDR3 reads CASSWTGQNQPQHF. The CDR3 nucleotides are TGTGCCAGCAGCTGGACAGGCCAAAATCAGCCCCAGCATTTT.

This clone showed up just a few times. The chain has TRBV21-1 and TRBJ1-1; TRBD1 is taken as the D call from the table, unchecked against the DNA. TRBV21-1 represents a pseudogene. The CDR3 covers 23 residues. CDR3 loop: CASSEGPGTGDKGAIISFTEAFF. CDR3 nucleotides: TGTGCCAGCAGCGAGGGACCCGGGACAGGGGACAAGGGGGCGATTATATCATTCACTGAAGCTTTCTTT.

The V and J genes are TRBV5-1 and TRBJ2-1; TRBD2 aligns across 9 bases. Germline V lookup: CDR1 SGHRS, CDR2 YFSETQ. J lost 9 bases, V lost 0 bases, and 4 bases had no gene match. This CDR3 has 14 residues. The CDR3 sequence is CASSLEAGGGEQFF. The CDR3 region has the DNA TGCGCCAGCAGCTTGGAGGCGGGAGGGGGTGAGCAGTTCTTC.

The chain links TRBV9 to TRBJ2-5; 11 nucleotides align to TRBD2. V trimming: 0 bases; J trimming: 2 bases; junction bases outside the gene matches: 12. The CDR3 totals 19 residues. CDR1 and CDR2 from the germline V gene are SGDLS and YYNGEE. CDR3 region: CASSVGLTSGVNLQETQYF. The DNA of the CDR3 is TGTGCCAGCAGCGTAGGTTTGACTAGCGGGGTCAATTTACAAGAGACCCAGTACTTC.

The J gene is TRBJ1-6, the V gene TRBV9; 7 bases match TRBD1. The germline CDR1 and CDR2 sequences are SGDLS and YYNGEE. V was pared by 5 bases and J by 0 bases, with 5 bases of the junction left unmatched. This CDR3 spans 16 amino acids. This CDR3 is CASRPGQSSYNSPLHF. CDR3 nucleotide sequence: TGTGCCAGCAGGCCGGGACAGAGCTCCTATAATTCACCCCTCCACTTT.